Listed here is a single TCR beta chain. As yet, its antigen is unknown. This sample stems from a study of a mutant IDH1 vaccine in newly diagnosed glioma. Overall study context: Former treatment meant radiotherapy, temozolomide, or both; the majority had gotten both.

The study, taken as a whole, reports: The authors found pseudoprogression apparently unrelated to changes in top peripheral T cell clonotypes. Researchers report vaccine-induced immune responses in approximately 94% of patients.

The time point was: baseline, week 1 (first vaccination visit). Treatment: pre-vaccination baseline after standard-of-care therapy. Each astrocytoma in the donors was new, WHO grade 3 or 4, IDH1-mutant and ATRX-lost. Germline loops: CDR1 SGHTA, CDR2 FQGNSA. The CDR3 runs to 13 residues. V lost 5 bases, J lost 5 bases, and 10 bases lay in between. Sequencing used immunoSEQ multiplex PCR; TCRdb keeps in-frame clones, though not all of them. The sample shows about 63,000 clones, more than 70% of them seen only once. This sequence originates from a woman between 18 and 30 years old with glioma. Some clones in this sample may be carry-over from other donors' samples. The chain joins TRBV7-2 to TRBJ1-5; D unclear. The starting material was peripheral blood mononuclear cells (PBMCs), obtained from a glioma patient treated with radiotherapy, temozolomide or both. CDR3 sequence reads: CASSPSFDQPQHF. The CDR3 coding sequence is TGTGCCAGCAGCCCCTCCTTCGATCAGCCCCAGCATTTT. Full variable domain (remainder filled in from reference TRBV7-2 and TRBJ1-5): GAGVSQSPSNKVTEKGKDVELRCDPISGHTALYWYRQSLGQGLEFLIYFQGNSAPDKSGLPSDRFSAERTGGSVSTLTIQRTQQEDSAVYLCASSPSFDQPQHFGDGTRLSIL.